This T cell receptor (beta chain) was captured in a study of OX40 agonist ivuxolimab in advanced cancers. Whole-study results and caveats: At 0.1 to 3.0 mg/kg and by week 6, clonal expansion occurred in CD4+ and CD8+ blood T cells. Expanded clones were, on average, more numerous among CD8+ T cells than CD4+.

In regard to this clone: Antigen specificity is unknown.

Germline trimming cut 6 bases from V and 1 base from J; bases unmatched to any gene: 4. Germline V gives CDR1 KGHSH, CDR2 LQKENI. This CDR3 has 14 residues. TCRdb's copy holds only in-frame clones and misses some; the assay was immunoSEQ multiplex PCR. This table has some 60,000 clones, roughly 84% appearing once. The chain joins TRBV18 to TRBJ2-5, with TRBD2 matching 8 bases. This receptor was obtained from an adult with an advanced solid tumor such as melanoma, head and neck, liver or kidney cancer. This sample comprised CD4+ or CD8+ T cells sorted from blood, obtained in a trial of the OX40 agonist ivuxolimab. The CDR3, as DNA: TGTGCCAGCTCCAGAGGGACTAGCCAAGAGACCCAGTACTTC. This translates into CASSRGTSQETQYF.